Listed here is a single T cell receptor (beta chain). Its antigen remains unidentified. It has no much larger one-base neighbor in the sample; base qualities were not kept. The library was made by the immunoSEQ multiplex PCR assay. For most patients, genomic DNA was isolated using the Qiagen DNeasy Blood and Tissue Kit and was shipped frozen to Adaptive Biotechnologies for TCR sequencing. Adaptive Biotechnologies carried out high-throughput TCR-beta CDR3 sequencing of genomic DNA for most patients. From the authors' description of their analysis: TCR sequencing data were retrieved from Adaptive's ImmunoSEQ software for about 17 patients, whereas a few other patients were processed with MiXCR and VDJtools. CD4 versus CD8 sorting errors were corrected by removing sequences found in both subsets at a frequency ratio below 5:1. Because the origin of CDR3 nucleotide sequences shared between donor and recipient could not be assigned, those sequences were removed. To be classed as alloreactive, a clone needed at least 2-fold expansion over unstimulated cells and a minimum CFSE-low frequency of 0.002% (template counts) or 0.001% (read counts). Clones detected in sequenced pre-transplant spleen, lymph node, or MLR CFSE-low populations of the donor or recipient were defined as mappable. The cumulative frequency of alloreactive clones was calculated as a percentage of all sequences, weighted by copy number. This is the immuneACCESS table as TCRdb keeps it, with only in-frame sequences that have V and J called. A part of the clones is gone; compared with another copy, unresolved V genes explain less than half, and the rest is unexplained. For V, J and clone size, that table is used; D and trimming come from the DNA. Within this sample are over 85,000 clones, with just under 95% of them counted one time only. The ten largest clones take up approximately 0.5% of the sample.

For this chain, trimming is 2 bases at the V end and 0 bases at the J end, and the number of junction bases without a gene match is 4. Per the germline V gene (reference sequence), LNHDA is the CDR1 and SQIVND is the CDR2. From the cysteine through the phenylalanine, the CDR3 covers 16 amino acids. Just CDR3 DNA is preserved here, 48 bases in frame from base 1. This record comes from a study of graft-versus-host responses after intestinal transplantation listed by TCRdb under 2021. Notes on the research overall: Multivisceral, liver-intestinal, or isolated intestinal transplants were received by the recipients. Rather than going through the commercial service, samples from a few later patients were sequenced in-house on an Illumina MiSeq and processed with MiXCR. Of the 20 to 30 intestinal transplant recipients enrolled in the cohort, one of whom was a retransplant, a few patients without pretransplant specimens were excluded. After intestinal transplantation, graft-versus-host and host-versus-graft alloreactive T cell clones in the graft, circulation and bone marrow were tracked using bulk TCR-beta CDR3 sequencing. A peak of at least 4% donor T cells among recipient peripheral blood mononuclear cells was the definition used for donor T cell macrochimerism. To identify alloreactive clones, pre-transplant mixed lymphocyte reaction products were sequenced and compared with unstimulated pre-transplant donor and recipient T cells. Anti-thymocyte globulin induction was given to all recipients, followed by maintenance tacrolimus and steroids for two to four years.

What the authors observed across the whole study: Early after transplant, declines in HvG clones were associated with peak levels of circulating GvH clones. The conclusions were limited by the relatively low number and heterogeneity of the intestinal transplant patients. GvH clones were detected in recipient bone marrow, and some of these GvH clones were observed earlier in ileal mucosa or blood, consistent with an intestinal mucosal origin. High GvH to HvG T cell clonal ratios were observed in the allografts of patients with donor T cell macrochimerism.

The time point label here, explained by the study, means: cells obtained before transplantation from donor or recipient. CD3+CD4+ and CD3+CD8+ populations were FACS-sorted from unstimulated pre-transplant donor and recipient cells taken from spleen or lymph nodes. Rearrangement joined TRBV19 to TRBJ2-1, and TRBD2 matches 7 of the central bases. The receptor's source is a human donor who received an intestinal transplant. The sequences come from unstimulated CD8+ T cells sorted from spleen or lymph node cells, collected before intestinal transplant. The bases read TGTGCCAGTAGTATAATGGGCGGGAGCTCCTACAATGAGCAGTTCTTC. The resulting protein is CASSIMGGSSYNEQFF. This CDR3, with the reference TRBV19 and TRBJ2-1 proteins standing in past its ends, gives the full variable domain DGGITQSPKYLFRKEGQNVTLSCEQNLNHDAMYWYRQDPGQGLRLIYYSQIVNDFQKGDIAEGYSVSREKKESFPLTVTSAQKNPTAFYLCASSIMGGSSYNEQFFGPGTRLTVL.